This T cell receptor (beta chain) was profiled in a study of T cell responses to AZD1222 COVID-19 vaccine. TCRdb's table, derived via immunoSEQ multiplex PCR, lists solely in-frame clones and lacks some. The sample holds around 140,000 clones, over 85% seen once. The CDR3 consists of 12 residues. Germline lookup yields CDR1 SGHAT and CDR2 FQNNGV. Trimming left V 4 bases short and J 5 bases short, with 9 bases between. Specimen: peripheral blood, collected on day 0 of AZD1222 vaccination. The chain carries TRBV11-2 and TRBJ2-7, with D perhaps TRBD1 or TRBD2 (5 bases each). The sequence came from an adult in good health. The CDR3 nucleotides are TGTGCCAGCAGCTCCCTGGGGGACGAGCAGTACTTC. As protein: CASSSLGDEQYF.